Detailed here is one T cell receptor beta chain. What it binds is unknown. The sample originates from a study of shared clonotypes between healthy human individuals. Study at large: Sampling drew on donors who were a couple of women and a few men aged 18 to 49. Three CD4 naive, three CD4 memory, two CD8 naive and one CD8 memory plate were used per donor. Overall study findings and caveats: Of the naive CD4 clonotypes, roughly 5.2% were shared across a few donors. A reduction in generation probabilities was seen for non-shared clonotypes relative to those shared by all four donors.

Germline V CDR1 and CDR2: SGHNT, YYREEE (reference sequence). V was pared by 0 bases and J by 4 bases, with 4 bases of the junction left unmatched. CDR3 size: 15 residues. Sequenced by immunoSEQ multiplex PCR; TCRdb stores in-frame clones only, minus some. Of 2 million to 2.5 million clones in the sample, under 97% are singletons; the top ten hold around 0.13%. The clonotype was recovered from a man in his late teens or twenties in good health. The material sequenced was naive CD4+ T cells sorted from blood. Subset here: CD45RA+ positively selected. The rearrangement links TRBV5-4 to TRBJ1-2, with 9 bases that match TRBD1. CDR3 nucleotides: TGTGCCAGCAGCTTGGATGGACAGGGGAGCTATGGCTACACCTTC. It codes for CASSLDGQGSYGYTF.